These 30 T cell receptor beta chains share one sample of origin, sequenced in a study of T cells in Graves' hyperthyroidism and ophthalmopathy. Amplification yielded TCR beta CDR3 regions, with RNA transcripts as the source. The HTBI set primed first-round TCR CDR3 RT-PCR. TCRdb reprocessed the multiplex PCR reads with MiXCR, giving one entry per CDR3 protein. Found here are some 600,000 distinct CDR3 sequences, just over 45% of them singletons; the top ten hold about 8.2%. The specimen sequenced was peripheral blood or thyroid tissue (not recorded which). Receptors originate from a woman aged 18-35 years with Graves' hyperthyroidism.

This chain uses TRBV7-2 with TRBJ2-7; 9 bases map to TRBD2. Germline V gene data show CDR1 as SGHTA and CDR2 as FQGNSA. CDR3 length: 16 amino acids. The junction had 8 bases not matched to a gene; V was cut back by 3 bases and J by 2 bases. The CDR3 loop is CASSLWGLASTYEQYF. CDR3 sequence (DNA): TGTGCCAGCAGCTTGTGGGGACTAGCATCCACCTACGAGCAGTACTTC. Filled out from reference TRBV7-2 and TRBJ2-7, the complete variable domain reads GAGVSQSPSNKVTEKGKDVELRCDPISGHTALYWYRQSLGQGLEFLIYFQGNSAPDKSGLPSDRFSAERTGGSVSTLTIQRTQQEDSAVYLCASSLWGLASTYEQYFGPGTRLTVT.

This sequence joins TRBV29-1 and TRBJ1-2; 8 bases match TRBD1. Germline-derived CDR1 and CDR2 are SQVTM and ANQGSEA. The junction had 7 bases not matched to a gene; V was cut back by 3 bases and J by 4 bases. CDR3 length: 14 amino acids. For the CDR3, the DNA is TGCAGCGTTGAGCTGGACAGGGTGACCTATGGCTACACCTTC. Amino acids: CSVELDRVTYGYTF.

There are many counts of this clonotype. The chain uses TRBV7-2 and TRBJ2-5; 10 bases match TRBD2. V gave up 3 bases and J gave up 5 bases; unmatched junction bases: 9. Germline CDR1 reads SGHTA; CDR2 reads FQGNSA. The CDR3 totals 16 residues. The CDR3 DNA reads TGTGCCAGCAGCTTGCTAGCGGGAGTAAGTGTTGAGACCCAGTACTTC. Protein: CASSLLAGVSVETQYF.

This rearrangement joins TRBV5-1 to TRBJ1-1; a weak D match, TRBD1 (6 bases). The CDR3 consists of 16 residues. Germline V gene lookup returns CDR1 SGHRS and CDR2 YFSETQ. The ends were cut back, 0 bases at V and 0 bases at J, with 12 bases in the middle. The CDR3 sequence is CASSLGRQALNTEAFF. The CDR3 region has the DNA TGCGCCAGCAGCTTGGGGCGACAGGCCCTGAACACTGAAGCTTTCTTT.

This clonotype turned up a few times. CDR3 sequence reads: CASSRRGVDTGELFF. The CDR3 nucleotides are TGTGCCAGCAGCCGACGCGGGGTAGACACCGGGGAGCTGTTTTTT. This rearrangement joins TRBV7-8 to TRBJ2-2; D possibly corresponds to TRBD2 (6 bases). Germline values: CDR1 SGHVS, CDR2 FQNEAQ. Trimming removed 5 bases at V and 3 bases at J, with 13 bases between. The CDR3 is made up of 15 amino acids.

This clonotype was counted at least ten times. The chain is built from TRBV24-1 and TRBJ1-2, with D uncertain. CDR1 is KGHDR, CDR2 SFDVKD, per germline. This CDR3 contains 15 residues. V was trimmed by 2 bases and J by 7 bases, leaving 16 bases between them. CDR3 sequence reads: CATSDSHKTWIGYTF. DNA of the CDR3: TGTGCCACCAGTGATTCTCACAAGACATGGATTGGCTACACCTTC.

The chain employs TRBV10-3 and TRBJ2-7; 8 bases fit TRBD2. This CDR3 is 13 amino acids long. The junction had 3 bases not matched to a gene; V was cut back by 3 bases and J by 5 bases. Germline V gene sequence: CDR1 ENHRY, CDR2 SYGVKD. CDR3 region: CAISDYSGNEQYF. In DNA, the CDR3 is TGTGCCATCAGTGACTATAGCGGGAACGAGCAGTACTTC.

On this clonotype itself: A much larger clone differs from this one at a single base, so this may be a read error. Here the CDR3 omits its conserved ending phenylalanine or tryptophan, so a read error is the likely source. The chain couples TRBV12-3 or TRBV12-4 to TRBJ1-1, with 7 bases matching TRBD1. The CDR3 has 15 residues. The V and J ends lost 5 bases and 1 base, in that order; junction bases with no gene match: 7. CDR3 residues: CASSVRQGPNTEAFL. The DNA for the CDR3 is TGTGCCAGCAGTGTACGACAGGGACCGAACACTGAAGCTTTCCTT.

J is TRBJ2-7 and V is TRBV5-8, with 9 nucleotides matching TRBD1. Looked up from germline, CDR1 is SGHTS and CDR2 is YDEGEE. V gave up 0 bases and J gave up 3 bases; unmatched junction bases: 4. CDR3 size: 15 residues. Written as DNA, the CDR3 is TGTGCCAGCAGCTTGGCCTGGGGACAGGGCTACGAGCAGTACTTC. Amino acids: CASSLAWGQGYEQYF. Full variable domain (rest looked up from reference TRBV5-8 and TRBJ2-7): EAGVTQSPTHLIKTRGQQATLRCSPISGHTSVYWYQQALGLGLQFLLWYDEGEERNRGNFPPRFSGRQFPNYSSELNVNALELEDSALYLCASSLAWGQGYEQYFGPGTRLTVT.

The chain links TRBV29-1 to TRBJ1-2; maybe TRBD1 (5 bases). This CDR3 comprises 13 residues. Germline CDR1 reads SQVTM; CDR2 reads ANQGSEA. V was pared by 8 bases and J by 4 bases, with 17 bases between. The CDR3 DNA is TGCAGCCAATCGACCGGGACGTCCTATGGCTACACCTTC. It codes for CSQSTGTSYGYTF.

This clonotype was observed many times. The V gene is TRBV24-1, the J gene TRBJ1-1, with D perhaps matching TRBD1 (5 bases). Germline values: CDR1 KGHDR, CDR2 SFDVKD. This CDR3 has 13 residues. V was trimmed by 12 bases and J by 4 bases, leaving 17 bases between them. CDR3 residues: CAPEEPGGTEAFF. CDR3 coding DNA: TGTGCCCCGGAGGAGCCTGGGGGCACTGAAGCTTTCTTT.

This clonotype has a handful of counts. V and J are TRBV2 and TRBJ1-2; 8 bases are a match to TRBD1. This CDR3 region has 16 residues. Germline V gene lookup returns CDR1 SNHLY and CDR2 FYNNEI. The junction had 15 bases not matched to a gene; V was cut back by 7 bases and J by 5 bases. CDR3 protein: CASTALRTTGDYGYTF. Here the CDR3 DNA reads TGTGCCAGCACTGCCCTCCGGACGACAGGGGATTATGGCTACACCTTC.

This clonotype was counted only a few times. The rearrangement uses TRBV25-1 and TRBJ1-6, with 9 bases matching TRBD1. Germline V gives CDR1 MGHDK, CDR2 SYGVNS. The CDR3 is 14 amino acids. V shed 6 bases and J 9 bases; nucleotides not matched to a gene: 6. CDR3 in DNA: TGTGCCAGCAGAGATGGGACAGGGATTTCACCCCTCCACTTT. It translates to CASRDGTGISPLHF.

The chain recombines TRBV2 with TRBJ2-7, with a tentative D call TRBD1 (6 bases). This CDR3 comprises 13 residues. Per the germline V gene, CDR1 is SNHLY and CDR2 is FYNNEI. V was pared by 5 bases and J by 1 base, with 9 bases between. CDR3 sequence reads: CASSRQESYEQYF. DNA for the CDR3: TGTGCCAGCAGTCGACAGGAATCCTACGAGCAGTACTTC.

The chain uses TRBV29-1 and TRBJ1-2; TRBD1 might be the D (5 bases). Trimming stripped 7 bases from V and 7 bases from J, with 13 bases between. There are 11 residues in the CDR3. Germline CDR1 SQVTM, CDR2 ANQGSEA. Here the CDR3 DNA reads TGCAGCGGCGGATCCGGGACTGGCTACACCTTC. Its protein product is CSGGSGTGYTF.

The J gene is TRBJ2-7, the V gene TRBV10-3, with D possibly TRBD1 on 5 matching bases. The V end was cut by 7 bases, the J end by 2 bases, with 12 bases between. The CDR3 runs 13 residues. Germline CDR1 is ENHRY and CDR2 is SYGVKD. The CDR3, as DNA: TGTGCCATCAACAGGCAAGCGACCTACGAGCAGTACTTC. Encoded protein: CAINRQATYEQYF.

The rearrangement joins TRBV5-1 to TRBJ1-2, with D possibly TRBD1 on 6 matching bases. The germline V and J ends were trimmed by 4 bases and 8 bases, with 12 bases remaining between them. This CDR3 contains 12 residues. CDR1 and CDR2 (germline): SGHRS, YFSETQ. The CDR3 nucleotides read TGCGCCAGCAGCCGGGGGGCGCGGGGCTACACCTTC. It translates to CASSRGARGYTF.

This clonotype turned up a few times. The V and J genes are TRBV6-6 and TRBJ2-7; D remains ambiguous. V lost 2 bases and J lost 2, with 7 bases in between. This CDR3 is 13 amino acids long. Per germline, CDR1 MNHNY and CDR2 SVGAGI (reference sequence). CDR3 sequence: CASSYLRAYEQYF. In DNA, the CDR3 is TGTGCCAGCAGTTACCTTCGGGCCTACGAGCAGTACTTC.

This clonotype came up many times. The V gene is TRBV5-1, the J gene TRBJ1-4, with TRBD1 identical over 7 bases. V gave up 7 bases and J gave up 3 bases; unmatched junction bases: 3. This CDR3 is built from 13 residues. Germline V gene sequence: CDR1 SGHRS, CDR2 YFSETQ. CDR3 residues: CASRTGSNEKLFF. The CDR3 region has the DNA TGCGCCAGCCGGACAGGATCTAATGAAAAACTGTTTTTT. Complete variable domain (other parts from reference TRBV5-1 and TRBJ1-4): KAGVTQTPRYLIKTRGQQVTLSCSPISGHRSVSWYQQTPGQGLQFLFEYFSETQRNKGNFPGRFSGRQFSNSRSEMNVSTLELGDSALYLCASRTGSNEKLFFGSGTQLSVL.

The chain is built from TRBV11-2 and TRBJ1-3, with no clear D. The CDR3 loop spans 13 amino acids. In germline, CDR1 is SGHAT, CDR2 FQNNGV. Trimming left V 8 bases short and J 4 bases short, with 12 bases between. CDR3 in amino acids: CASSGILGNTIYF. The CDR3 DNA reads TGTGCCAGCTCGGGAATCTTGGGAAACACCATATATTTT. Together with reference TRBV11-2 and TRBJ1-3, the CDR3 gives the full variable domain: EAGVAQSPRYKIIEKRQSVAFWCNPISGHATLYWYQQILGQGPKLLIQFQNNGVVDDSQLPKDRFSAERLKGVDSTLKIQPAKLEDSAVYLCASSGILGNTIYFGEGSWLTVV.

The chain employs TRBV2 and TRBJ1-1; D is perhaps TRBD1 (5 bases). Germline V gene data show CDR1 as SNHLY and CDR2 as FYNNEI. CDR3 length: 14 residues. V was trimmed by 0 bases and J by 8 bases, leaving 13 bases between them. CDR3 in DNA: TGTGCCAGCAGTGAAGCGCAGGGTCTGCCCGAAGCTTTCTTT. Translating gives CASSEAQGLPEAFF.

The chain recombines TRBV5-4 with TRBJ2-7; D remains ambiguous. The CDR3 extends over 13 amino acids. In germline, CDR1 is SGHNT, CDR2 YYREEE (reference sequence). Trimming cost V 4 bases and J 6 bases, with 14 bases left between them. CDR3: CASSGPGTVEQYF. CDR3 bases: TGTGCCAGCAGCGGGCCTGGAACGGTCGAGCAGTACTTC.

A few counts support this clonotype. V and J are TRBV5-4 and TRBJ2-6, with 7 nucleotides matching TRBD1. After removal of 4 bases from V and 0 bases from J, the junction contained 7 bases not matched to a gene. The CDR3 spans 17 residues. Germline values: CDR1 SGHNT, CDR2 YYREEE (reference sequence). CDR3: CASSLGQVPSGANVLTF. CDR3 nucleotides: TGTGCCAGCAGCCTAGGACAGGTTCCCTCTGGGGCCAACGTCCTGACTTTC.

CDR3 DNA: TGCAGCGTTGATCCGAGAGGCACAGATACGCAGTATTTT. This translates into CSVDPRGTDTQYF. V gene TRBV29-1 combines with J gene TRBJ2-3; D is ambiguous. V lost 3 bases, J lost 1 base, and 8 bases lay in between. Per germline, CDR1 SQVTM and CDR2 ANQGSEA. This CDR3 contains 13 residues.

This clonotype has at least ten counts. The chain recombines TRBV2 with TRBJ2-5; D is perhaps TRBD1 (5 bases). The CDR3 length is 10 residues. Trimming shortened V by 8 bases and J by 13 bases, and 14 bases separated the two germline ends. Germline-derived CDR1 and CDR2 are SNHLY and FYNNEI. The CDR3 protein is CASGAVGWYF. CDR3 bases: TGTGCCAGCGGGGCAGTAGGGTGGTACTTC.

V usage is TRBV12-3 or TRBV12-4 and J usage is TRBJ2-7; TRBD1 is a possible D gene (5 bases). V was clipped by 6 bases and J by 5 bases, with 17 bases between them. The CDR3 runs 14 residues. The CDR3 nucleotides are TGTGCCAGCAGAATAGGCAGGGAATTCCACGAGCAGTACTTC. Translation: CASRIGREFHEQYF.

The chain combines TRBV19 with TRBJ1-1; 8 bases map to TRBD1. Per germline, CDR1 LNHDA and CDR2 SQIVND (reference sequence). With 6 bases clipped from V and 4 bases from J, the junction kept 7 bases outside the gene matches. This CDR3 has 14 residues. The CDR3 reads CASRTQGEITEAFF. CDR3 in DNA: TGTGCCAGTAGGACACAGGGGGAGATCACTGAAGCTTTCTTT.

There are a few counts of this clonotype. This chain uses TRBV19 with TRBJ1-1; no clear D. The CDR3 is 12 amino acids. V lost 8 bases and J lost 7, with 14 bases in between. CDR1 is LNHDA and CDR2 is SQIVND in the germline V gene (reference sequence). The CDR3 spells CASGPGGDEAFF. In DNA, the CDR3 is TGTGCCAGTGGTCCGGGAGGCGATGAAGCTTTCTTT.

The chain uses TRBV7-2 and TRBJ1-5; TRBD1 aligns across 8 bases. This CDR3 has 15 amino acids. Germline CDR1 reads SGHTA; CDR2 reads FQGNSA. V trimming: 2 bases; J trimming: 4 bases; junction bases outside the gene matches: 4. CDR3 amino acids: CASSLKDRVNQPQHF. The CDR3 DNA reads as TGTGCCAGCAGCTTAAAGGACAGGGTTAATCAGCCCCAGCATTTT.

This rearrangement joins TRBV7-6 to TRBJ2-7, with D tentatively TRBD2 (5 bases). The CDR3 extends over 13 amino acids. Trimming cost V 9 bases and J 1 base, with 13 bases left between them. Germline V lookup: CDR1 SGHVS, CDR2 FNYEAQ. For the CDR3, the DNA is TGTGCCAGTAGACGAGGGTCTTCCTACGAGCAGTACTTC. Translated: CASRRGSSYEQYF.